This is a list of T cell receptor beta chains from one sample in a study of early T cells in non-severe SARS-CoV-2 infection. TCRdb independently ran MiXCR on the 5' RACE reads; one entry per CDR3 protein. The sample lists 65,000 to 85,000 distinct CDR3 sequences; 11% were seen once. Sequencing was performed on whole blood. The source is an adult who was a healthcare worker with PCR-confirmed SARS-CoV-2 infection or an uninfected control (not recorded which). The CDR3 runs from the conserved cysteine through the conserved F or W. Each record gives: V gene, J gene, clone size, D gene, CDR3 DNA, CDR3 protein. A D gene is named only where the DNA matches it firmly. Rows may omit the clone size; those that give it use once, few, many or a size class.

>TRBV6-6|TRBJ2-5|NA|TRBD1
TGTGCCAGCAGTTACTCCAGGGGGCAGTACCAAGAGACCCAGTACTTC
CASSYSRGQYQETQYF
>TRBV12-3/TRBV12-4|TRBJ1-2|many|NA
TGTGCCAGCAGTGGCCGGGGGAGGACCAGGGTTGGGTATGGCTACACCTTC
CASSGRGRTRVGYGYTF
>TRBV24-1|TRBJ2-7|many|TRBD1
TGTGCCACCAGTGACTCCGGGACAGGGGGCTACGAGCAGTACTTC
CATSDSGTGGYEQYF
>TRBV6-5|TRBJ2-5|many|NA
TGTGCCAGCAGCTCAGGGCAGGCGGGAATTGAGACCCAGTACTTC
CASSSGQAGIETQYF
>TRBV7-8|TRBJ2-7|few|NA
TGTGCCAGCAGCTCTAATCCTGGAGGGCGATACGAGCAGTACTTC
CASSSNPGGRYEQYF
>TRBV6-2/TRBV6-3|TRBJ2-3|many|TRBD2
TGTGCCAGCGCCGTAGCGGGAGGGCCAGATACGCAGTATTTT
CASAVAGGPDTQYF
>TRBV5-1|TRBJ2-1|many|NA
TGCGCCAGCAGCTTGGGGACCTTATACAATGAGCAGTTCTTC
CASSLGTLYNEQFF
>TRBV29-1|TRBJ2-1|few|TRBD1
TGCAGCGTTGAAGGGGACAGGAGCTCCTACAATGAGCAGTTCTTC
CSVEGDRSSYNEQFF
>TRBV6-4|TRBJ2-1|few|NA
TGTGCCAGCAGTGACTCCCCCGGTGAGCAGTTCTTC
CASSDSPGEQFF
>TRBV5-4|TRBJ2-5|many|NA
TGTGCCAGCAGCTTGGGAATCCCGCCGGAGACCCAGTACTTC
CASSLGIPPETQYF